What follows is one T cell receptor (beta chain) and its context. Its antigen is unidentified. Time point: sample taken at primary tumor resection. The input material, whole RNA from tumor, nontumor lung or frozen PBMC, was sequenced unsorted. The 60 to 90 donors had untreated early-stage non-small cell lung cancer. The CDR3 sequence is 15 residues long. Per the germline V gene, CDR1 is LNHDA and CDR2 is SQIVND (reference sequence). Trimming shortened V by 3 bases and J by 0 bases, and 9 bases separated the two germline ends. Every individual TCR cDNA molecule carried its own unique molecular identifier, which allowed correction of PCR and sequencing errors. TCRdb fed the 5' RACE reads into MiXCR, producing one record per CDR3 protein. The sample contains tens of thousands of distinct CDR3 sequences, roughly 12% of which appear only once. This record comes from a study of spatial heterogeneity in lung cancer.

Study results and caveats: The appearance of ubiquitous expanded tumor TCRs in blood was greater at resection than follow-up.

The TCR was taken from a male donor with early-stage non-small cell lung cancer. This rearrangement joins TRBV19 to TRBJ1-5; no definite D call. Here the sequenced sample was PBMCs, taken at surgery. The CDR3 coding sequence is TGTGCCAGTAGTATCTCCAGAGATAGCAATCAGCCCCAGCATTTT. Its protein product is CASSISRDSNQPQHF. Complete variable domain (other parts from reference TRBV19 and TRBJ1-5): DGGITQSPKYLFRKEGQNVTLSCEQNLNHDAMYWYRQDPGQGLRLIYYSQIVNDFQKGDIAEGYSVSREKKESFPLTVTSAQKNPTAFYLCASSISRDSNQPQHFGDGTRLSIL.